A selection of T cell receptor beta chains follows, all from one sample in a study of spatial heterogeneity in lung cancer. TCRdb processed the 5' RACE reads anew with MiXCR; each CDR3 protein has one entry. Among about 38,000 distinct CDR3 sequences listed, approximately 7.5% were seen once. The specimen was PBMCs, collected at surgery. The receptors were gathered from a male donor with early-stage non-small cell lung cancer. CDR3s include the opening cysteine and the closing phenylalanine or tryptophan. Each record gives: J gene, V gene, D gene, clone size, CDR3 DNA, CDR3 protein. The D gene is left open where the match is weak. The size entry is marked missing in some rows and otherwise reads once, few, many or a size class.

j_call: TRBJ2-7; v_call: TRBV20-1; d_call: -; clone_size: many; cdr3_nt: TGCAGTGCTAGGTACCCCTACGGGCAGTACTTC; cdr3_aa: CSARYPYGQYF
j_call: TRBJ2-1; v_call: TRBV24-1; d_call: TRBD2; clone_size: many; cdr3_nt: TGTGCCACCAGTGACCAGCGGGGGGGCCCCCAGCGTGAGCAGTTCTTC; cdr3_aa: CATSDQRGGPQREQFF
j_call: TRBJ1-3; v_call: TRBV20-1; d_call: -; clone_size: -; cdr3_nt: TGCAGTGCTAGTGTGCGAACAGGGACCAGTGGAAACACCATATATTTT; cdr3_aa: CSASVRTGTSGNTIYF
j_call: TRBJ2-4; v_call: TRBV23-1; d_call: TRBD2; clone_size: few; cdr3_nt: TGCGCCAGTTCTTTAGCGGGGAGGCAGAGAAACATTCAGTACTTC; cdr3_aa: CASSLAGRQRNIQYF
j_call: TRBJ2-7; v_call: TRBV6-2/TRBV6-3; d_call: TRBD1; clone_size: -; cdr3_nt: TGTGCCAGCAATGACAGGGGACCCTACGAGCAGTACTTC; cdr3_aa: CASNDRGPYEQYF
j_call: TRBJ2-4; v_call: TRBV6-2/TRBV6-3; d_call: -; clone_size: few; cdr3_nt: TGTGCCAGCAGTATGTGGCAGGGTTATGGCAAAAACATTCAGTACTTC; cdr3_aa: CASSMWQGYGKNIQYF
j_call: TRBJ2-1; v_call: TRBV10-3; d_call: TRBD2; clone_size: many; cdr3_nt: TGTGCCATCGGGACTAGCGGGCTCAATGAGCAGTTCTTC; cdr3_aa: CAIGTSGLNEQFF
j_call: TRBJ1-1; v_call: TRBV4-3; d_call: -; clone_size: many; cdr3_nt: TGCGCCAGCAGCCAAGTGGCGGGCCTCGGGGCTTTCTTT; cdr3_aa: CASSQVAGLGAFF
j_call: TRBJ2-3; v_call: TRBV7-3; d_call: -; clone_size: few; cdr3_nt: TGTGCCAGCAGCTCCCAGGGGGGGCTCTTTCAGGGTACGCAGTATTTT; cdr3_aa: CASSSQGGLFQGTQYF
j_call: TRBJ2-3; v_call: TRBV4-3; d_call: TRBD1; clone_size: once; cdr3_nt: TGCGCCAGCAGCCGAAGACAGGGGTGGGCAGATACGCAGTATTTT; cdr3_aa: CASSRRQGWADTQYF
j_call: TRBJ2-1; v_call: TRBV7-9; d_call: -; clone_size: many; cdr3_nt: TGTGCCAGCAGCCCCCCCCGAACCGCCTACAATGAGCAGTTCTTC; cdr3_aa: CASSPPRTAYNEQFF
j_call: TRBJ2-2; v_call: TRBV7-3; d_call: -; clone_size: -; cdr3_nt: TGTGCCACCGGAAAGGGGGAGAACACCGGGGAGCTGTTTTTT; cdr3_aa: CATGKGENTGELFF
j_call: TRBJ2-5; v_call: TRBV7-2; d_call: TRBD1; clone_size: -; cdr3_nt: TGTGCCAGCAGCTCCCCGGGACAGGGTGGCCCCCAAGAGACCCAGTACTTC; cdr3_aa: CASSSPGQGGPQETQYF
j_call: TRBJ2-1; v_call: TRBV12-3/TRBV12-4; d_call: -; clone_size: many; cdr3_nt: TGTGCCAGCAGTTTAAATTACGCTGAGCAGTTCTTC; cdr3_aa: CASSLNYAEQFF
j_call: TRBJ1-1; v_call: TRBV28; d_call: -; clone_size: many; cdr3_nt: TGTGCCAGCAGTCTACCGCCGGGACTTAACACTGAAGCTTTCTTT; cdr3_aa: CASSLPPGLNTEAFF
j_call: TRBJ1-5; v_call: TRBV30; d_call: -; clone_size: many; cdr3_nt: TGTGCCTGGGGCAGGCAGTCGGGTTATCAGCCCCAGCATTTT; cdr3_aa: CAWGRQSGYQPQHF
j_call: TRBJ2-1; v_call: TRBV4-1; d_call: -; clone_size: many; cdr3_nt: TGCGCCAGCAGCCAAACGGGAGCCTCCTACAATGAGCAGTTCTTC; cdr3_aa: CASSQTGASYNEQFF
j_call: TRBJ2-5; v_call: TRBV29-1; d_call: -; clone_size: many; cdr3_nt: TGCAGCTCAAGGGACCCGCAAGAGACCCAGTACTTC; cdr3_aa: CSSRDPQETQYF
j_call: TRBJ2-1; v_call: TRBV27; d_call: -; clone_size: many; cdr3_nt: TGTGCCAGCAGTTTTCAAGGTACAGGGACTTTGGATGAGCAGTTCTTC; cdr3_aa: CASSFQGTGTLDEQFF
j_call: TRBJ1-6; v_call: TRBV12-3/TRBV12-4; d_call: TRBD1; clone_size: many; cdr3_nt: TGTGCCAGCAGTTCGACAGGGATGGGTTCACCCCTCCACTTT; cdr3_aa: CASSSTGMGSPLHF
j_call: TRBJ1-1; v_call: TRBV5-5; d_call: TRBD1; clone_size: many; cdr3_nt: TGTGCCAGCAGCTCAAGTAGACAGGGGTCGAACACTGAAGCTTTCTTT; cdr3_aa: CASSSSRQGSNTEAFF
j_call: TRBJ2-1; v_call: TRBV7-3; d_call: TRBD1; clone_size: few; cdr3_nt: TGTGCCAGCAGAACGGGACAGGGTCAGGGTGAGCAGTTCTTC; cdr3_aa: CASRTGQGQGEQFF
j_call: TRBJ2-5; v_call: TRBV20-1; d_call: TRBD1; clone_size: -; cdr3_nt: TGCAGTGCTAGAGATCCTAACAGGGGAAGGGGAGAGACCCAGTACTTC; cdr3_aa: CSARDPNRGRGETQYF
j_call: TRBJ2-2; v_call: TRBV9; d_call: TRBD1; clone_size: many; cdr3_nt: TGTGCCAGCAGCGTCCAGGGGGCTCTCACCGGGGAGCTGTTTTTT; cdr3_aa: CASSVQGALTGELFF
j_call: TRBJ1-6; v_call: TRBV6-2/TRBV6-3; d_call: -; clone_size: few; cdr3_nt: TGTGCCAGCAGTTACGATGATCCACCCCTCCACTTT; cdr3_aa: CASSYDDPPLHF
j_call: TRBJ2-1; v_call: TRBV12-3/TRBV12-4; d_call: TRBD2; clone_size: many; cdr3_nt: TGTGCCAGCAGTTACCCGGGACTAGCGCCTTACAATGAGCAGTTCTTC; cdr3_aa: CASSYPGLAPYNEQFF
j_call: TRBJ1-5; v_call: TRBV7-9; d_call: -; clone_size: many; cdr3_nt: TGTGCCAGCAGTCAAGGTGGCCAGCCCCAGCATTTT; cdr3_aa: CASSQGGQPQHF
j_call: TRBJ2-6; v_call: TRBV9; d_call: -; clone_size: many; cdr3_nt: TGTGCCAGCAGCGTATTCCCGGGGGGCGCCTCTGGGGCCAACGTCCTGACTTTC; cdr3_aa: CASSVFPGGASGANVLTF
j_call: TRBJ1-6; v_call: TRBV7-9; d_call: -; clone_size: many; cdr3_nt: TGTGCCAGCAGCTTATCGCCAGTTGGTAATTCACCCCTCCACTTT; cdr3_aa: CASSLSPVGNSPLHF
j_call: TRBJ1-2; v_call: TRBV6-5; d_call: -; clone_size: many; cdr3_nt: TGTGCCAGCAGAAGGTTGGGGGGGGACTATGGCTACACCTTC; cdr3_aa: CASRRLGGDYGYTF
j_call: TRBJ2-3; v_call: TRBV20-1; d_call: -; clone_size: -; cdr3_nt: TGCAGTGCTAGAGGACTGGACAGAAGACGTCCAGATACGCAGTATTTT; cdr3_aa: CSARGLDRRRPDTQYF
j_call: TRBJ2-5; v_call: TRBV7-8; d_call: -; clone_size: many; cdr3_nt: TGTGCCAGCAGTCTAAGACGGGCGGGGGCGAAAGAGACCCAGTACTTC; cdr3_aa: CASSLRRAGAKETQYF
j_call: TRBJ2-3; v_call: TRBV11-2; d_call: TRBD2; clone_size: many; cdr3_nt: TGTGCCAGCAGCCCTACGACTAGCGGGGGGGCAGATACGCAGTATTTT; cdr3_aa: CASSPTTSGGADTQYF
j_call: TRBJ2-1; v_call: TRBV7-2; d_call: -; clone_size: many; cdr3_nt: TGTGCCAGCAGCTCGACATATTACAATGAGCAGTTCTTC; cdr3_aa: CASSSTYYNEQFF
j_call: TRBJ1-1; v_call: TRBV14; d_call: TRBD1; clone_size: many; cdr3_nt: TGTGCCAGCAGCCCCGGGACAGGACTTGGAGCTTTCTTT; cdr3_aa: CASSPGTGLGAFF
j_call: TRBJ2-1; v_call: TRBV6-5; d_call: TRBD1; clone_size: few; cdr3_nt: TGTGCCAGCACCCCCGGGACAGGGTACAATGAGCAGTTCTTC; cdr3_aa: CASTPGTGYNEQFF
j_call: TRBJ1-3; v_call: TRBV6-5; d_call: -; clone_size: many; cdr3_nt: TGTGCCAGCAGTTACTCCGGGGGCTCTGGAAACACCATATATTTT; cdr3_aa: CASSYSGGSGNTIYF
j_call: TRBJ1-6; v_call: TRBV25-1; d_call: -; clone_size: -; cdr3_nt: TGTGCCAGCAGTCGGGAGGGCTCACCCCTCCACTTT; cdr3_aa: CASSREGSPLHF
j_call: TRBJ1-2; v_call: TRBV7-9; d_call: -; clone_size: many; cdr3_nt: TGTGCCAGCAGCTTATATCCCCCAATGGGACCCTACACCTTC; cdr3_aa: CASSLYPPMGPYTF
j_call: TRBJ2-5; v_call: TRBV5-1; d_call: -; clone_size: few; cdr3_nt: TGCGCCAGCAGCGACCCCGGGACACCCCAAGAGACCCAGTACTTC; cdr3_aa: CASSDPGTPQETQYF
j_call: TRBJ1-2; v_call: TRBV4-1; d_call: -; clone_size: many; cdr3_nt: TGCGCCAGCAGCCACGAAGGGGGTCCTTACTATGGCTACACCTTC; cdr3_aa: CASSHEGGPYYGYTF
j_call: TRBJ2-1; v_call: TRBV30; d_call: -; clone_size: -; cdr3_nt: TGTGCCTGGAGTGTCCTTGGGGCCAATGAGCAGTTCTTC; cdr3_aa: CAWSVLGANEQFF
j_call: TRBJ1-6; v_call: TRBV5-1; d_call: -; clone_size: many; cdr3_nt: TGCGCCAGCAGCTTGGTCGACCCTGGGGGAATGAGTTCACCCCTCCACTTT; cdr3_aa: CASSLVDPGGMSSPLHF
j_call: TRBJ2-7; v_call: TRBV30; d_call: -; clone_size: many; cdr3_nt: TGTGCCTGGAGTGTACTCCACTCCTACGAGCAGTACTTC; cdr3_aa: CAWSVLHSYEQYF
j_call: TRBJ1-2; v_call: TRBV28; d_call: -; clone_size: few; cdr3_nt: TGTGCCAGCAGTTTAAGGGGTATCTATGGCTACACCTTC; cdr3_aa: CASSLRGIYGYTF
j_call: TRBJ2-5; v_call: TRBV12-3/TRBV12-4; d_call: TRBD2; clone_size: many; cdr3_nt: TGTGCCAGCAGCCTAACTAGCGGGAGAGGGAAAGAGACCCAGTACTTC; cdr3_aa: CASSLTSGRGKETQYF
j_call: TRBJ1-1; v_call: TRBV7-2; d_call: -; clone_size: many; cdr3_nt: TGTGCCAGCAGCTTCGGGACGGGGACTGAAGCTTTCTTT; cdr3_aa: CASSFGTGTEAFF
j_call: TRBJ1-1; v_call: TRBV12-3/TRBV12-4; d_call: -; clone_size: few; cdr3_nt: TGTGCCAGCAGTTTTAGTTCCAGGGCCGGTACTGAAGCTTTCTTT; cdr3_aa: CASSFSSRAGTEAFF
j_call: TRBJ2-3; v_call: TRBV12-3/TRBV12-4; d_call: -; clone_size: many; cdr3_nt: TGTGCCAGCAGTTTAAGTAGGACTACTCGCACAGATACGCAGTATTTT; cdr3_aa: CASSLSRTTRTDTQYF